A single sample is the source of the 25 T cell receptor beta chains below, sequenced in a study of cytomegalovirus exposure and HLA in healthy donors. Vbeta (60) and Jbeta (13) primers were used in the PCR. Clones were sequenced by immunoSEQ multiplex PCR, and TCRdb holds only the in-frame ones, with some missing. The sample gives approximately 110,000 clones, around 86% of which show up once; roughly 6.9% is in the top ten. Sequences were obtained from PBMCs. These receptors originate from a man aged 25-40 years in good health and CMV-seropositive.

The V call is TRBV7-9, the J call TRBJ2-1; D is perhaps TRBD2 (7 bases). Germline values: CDR1 SEHNR, CDR2 FQNEAQ (reference sequence). Deletions cut 8 bases from V and 7 bases from J, with 18 bases between. The CDR3 loop spans 14 amino acids. The CDR3 loop reads CASGLGGGPNEQFF. In nucleotides, the CDR3 is TGTGCCAGCGGCCTTGGGGGGGGGCCTAATGAGCAGTTCTTC. The variable domain in full, with the rest retrieved from reference TRBV7-9 and TRBJ2-1, is DTGVSQNPRHKITKRGQNVTFRCDPISEHNRLYWYRQTLGQGPEFLTYFQNEAQLEKSRLLSDRFSAERPKGSFSTLEIQRTEQGDSAMYLCASGLGGGPNEQFFGPGTRLTVL.

This sequence joins TRBV5-8 and TRBJ2-3; TRBD2 matches at 12 bases. This CDR3 is built from 17 residues. CDR1 is SGHTS, CDR2 YDEGEE, per germline. J gave up 0 bases and V 4 bases, and 6 bases lay outside the gene matches. The CDR3 region has the DNA TGTGCCAGCAGCGTCGGACTAGCGGGGTCGAGCACAGATACGCAGTATTTT. Translating it yields CASSVGLAGSSTDTQYF.

This chain uses TRBV5-1 with TRBJ1-4; TRBD1 matches at 8 bases. Germline V lookup: CDR1 SGHRS, CDR2 YFSETQ. V shed 3 bases and J 8 bases; nucleotides not matched to a gene: 9. The CDR3 loop spans 15 amino acids. This CDR3 is CASSYAGTGGEKLFF. The CDR3 DNA is TGCGCCAGCAGCTATGCCGGAACAGGGGGAGAAAAACTGTTTTTT.

Here the CDR3 DNA reads TGTGCCTGGAGTGTATTTGGAGTAGGGAGAAACGAGCAGTACTTC. Translation: CAWSVFGVGRNEQYF. The chain uses TRBV30 and TRBJ2-7; TRBD2 might be the D (5 bases). The CDR3 extends over 15 amino acids. Per germline, CDR1 GTSNPN and CDR2 SVGIG (reference sequence). V dropped 0 bases and J dropped 5 bases, with 17 bases sitting between them.

This clone was detected a few times. The rearrangement joins TRBV19 to TRBJ2-1; possibly TRBD1 for D (5 bases). There are 14 residues in the CDR3. Germline V gene data show CDR1 as LNHDA and CDR2 as SQIVND (reference sequence). With 7 bases removed from V and 5 bases from J, the gap between germline ends came to 15 bases. The CDR3 bases are TGTGCCAGTACCCTGGGGCTAGGGGACAATGAGCAGTTCTTC. Translated: CASTLGLGDNEQFF.

V usage is TRBV5-1 and J usage is TRBJ1-6; 10 bases are shared with TRBD1. Germline trimming cut 4 bases from V and 4 bases from J; bases unmatched to any gene: 5. The CDR3 consists of 16 residues. CDR1 SGHRS and CDR2 YFSETQ come from the germline V gene. This chain's CDR3 is CASSGGQGVYNSPLHF. The CDR3 DNA reads TGCGCCAGCAGCGGTGGACAGGGGGTGTATAATTCACCCCTCCACTTT.

The chain is built from TRBV2 and TRBJ2-1; D ambiguous. Trimming left V 3 bases short and J 0 bases short, with 12 bases between. In germline, CDR1 is SNHLY, CDR2 FYNNEI. The CDR3 has 16 residues. The CDR3: CASSEPNKVSYNEQFF. In DNA form, the CDR3 reads TGTGCCAGCAGTGAGCCAAACAAAGTCTCCTACAATGAGCAGTTCTTC.

The chain carries TRBV13 and TRBJ1-1; possibly TRBD1 for D (6 bases). Trimming removed 4 bases from V and 8 bases from J, with 17 bases in between. Per germline, CDR1 PRHDT and CDR2 FYEKMQ (reference sequence). The CDR3 contains 14 residues. In nucleotides, the CDR3 is TGTGCCAGCAGCTACCAGGGGCCTCTGGAAGAAGCTTTCTTT. This translates into CASSYQGPLEEAFF.

This clone was detected once. V is TRBV2 and J is TRBJ2-1; the match to TRBD1 covers 8 bases. The CDR3 consists of 17 residues. The V segment lost 4 bases and the J segment 8 bases; nucleotides outside the gene matches: 16. Germline V gene lookup returns CDR1 SNHLY and CDR2 FYNNEI. The CDR3 nucleotides are TGTGCCAGCAGTGGATCCTTCACCGGGACAGGATCGGATGAGCAGTTCTTC. Translating it yields CASSGSFTGTGSDEQFF.

This clone was counted a single time. This CDR3 reads CASSFVAGLQETQYF. The CDR3 bases are TGTGCCAGCAGCTTTGTAGCGGGTCTCCAAGAGACCCAGTACTTC. The chain is built from TRBV7-2 and TRBJ2-5; 7 bases fit TRBD2. With V trimmed by 3 bases and J by 1 base, 5 bases remained unmatched. The germline CDR1 and CDR2 sequences are SGHTA and FQGNSA. This CDR3 is built from 15 residues. Full variable domain (rest looked up from reference TRBV7-2 and TRBJ2-5): GAGVSQSPSNKVTEKGKDVELRCDPISGHTALYWYRQSLGQGLEFLIYFQGNSAPDKSGLPSDRFSAERTGGSVSTLTIQRTQQEDSAVYLCASSFVAGLQETQYFGPGTRLLVL.

V is TRBV20-1 and J is TRBJ2-7; D unclear. The CDR3 runs to 11 residues. Trimming pared 3 bases from V and 4 bases from J, leaving 7 bases between. Germline assignment: CDR1 DFQATT and CDR2 SNEGSKA (reference sequence). The CDR3 DNA reads as TGCAGTGCTAGGAGAGCGTACGAGCAGTACTTC. Its translation: CSARRAYEQYF.

CDR3 nucleotides: TGTGCCAGCAACCTAGAGGGGACAGGAGGACCCCAGCATTTT. As protein: CASNLEGTGGPQHF. The rearrangement joins TRBV7-2 to TRBJ1-5; 8 positions match TRBD1. The ends lost 7 bases at V and 10 bases at J; junction bases unmatched: 12. Germline-derived CDR1 and CDR2 are SGHTA and FQGNSA. The CDR3 consists of 14 residues.

This clone was counted only a few times. V is TRBV5-1 and J is TRBJ1-4; TRBD1 matches at 7 bases. The CDR3 length is 15 residues. Germline CDR1 reads SGHRS; CDR2 reads YFSETQ. V shed 0 bases, J shed 10 bases, and the junction held 9 bases outside the gene matches. The CDR3 protein is CASSLEGGPGVKLFF. In DNA, the CDR3 is TGCGCCAGCAGCTTGGAAGGGGGCCCTGGAGTAAAACTGTTTTTT.

The chain couples TRBV2 to TRBJ1-5; possible D gene TRBD1, 5 bases. Germline CDR1 is SNHLY and CDR2 is FYNNEI. The CDR3 is made up of 15 amino acids. V lost 6 bases and J lost 0, with 12 bases in between. CDR3 DNA: TGTGCCAGCAGGGGAGGGGACCATAGCAATCAGCCCCAGCATTTT. Protein sequence: CASRGGDHSNQPQHF.

This chain connects TRBV10-3 to TRBJ2-3; tentatively, D is TRBD2 (7 bases). The CDR3 runs to 15 residues. Germline CDR1 reads ENHRY; CDR2 reads SYGVKD. V was pared by 2 bases and J by 5 bases, with 14 bases between. CDR3 protein: CAISEGGASGDTQYF. The CDR3 bases are TGTGCCATCAGTGAGGGGGGGGCCTCTGGAGATACGCAGTATTTT.

The V and J genes are TRBV7-9 and TRBJ2-1; TRBD2 agrees at 8 bases. V shed 4 bases and J 8 bases; nucleotides not matched to a gene: 7. This CDR3 spans 14 amino acids. CDR1 and CDR2 (germline): SEHNR, FQNEAQ (reference sequence). The CDR3 loop is CASSSGGGRDEQFF. CDR3 coding DNA: TGTGCCAGCAGCTCAGGCGGGGGGAGGGATGAGCAGTTCTTC.

The genes are TRBV7-9 and TRBJ2-5; D ambiguous. The J call may not be correct, given that the DNA end is closer to TRBJ2-7. The CDR3 has 15 residues. Germline V gene lookup returns CDR1 SEHNR and CDR2 FQNEAQ (reference sequence). As DNA, the CDR3 is TGTGCCAGCAGTTCCCCAATACAGAGACCCTACGAGCAGTACTTC. It translates to CASSSPIQRPYEQYF.

The gene calls are TRBV6-1 and TRBJ2-1; D remains ambiguous. Looked up from germline, CDR1 is MNHNS and CDR2 is SASEGT. The V gene lost 2 bases and the J gene lost 2 bases, with 10 bases spanning the gap. The CDR3 totals 15 residues. The CDR3 nucleotides read TGTGCCAGCAGTGAATCGGCAGGTCCCTACAATGAGCAGTTCTTC. Protein: CASSESAGPYNEQFF.

In DNA form, the CDR3 reads TGTGCCAGCTCACCACGGGGGACAACCTCTGGAAACACCATATATTTT. The encoded protein is CASSPRGTTSGNTIYF. The chain carries TRBV18 and TRBJ1-3; a possible D gene is TRBD1 (6 bases). Trimming cost V 1 base and J 0 bases, with 10 bases left between them. CDR1 KGHSH and CDR2 LQKENI come from the germline V gene. The CDR3 spans 16 residues.

This clone was recorded a few times. This chain uses TRBV6-1 with TRBJ1-2; D is undetermined. With 9 bases removed from V and 0 bases from J, the gap between germline ends came to 11 bases. The germline CDR1 and CDR2 sequences are MNHNS and SASEGT. This CDR3 has 13 amino acids. CDR3 coding DNA: TGTGCCAGTCCTGGTCCAGCTAACTATGGCTACACCTTC. It encodes CASPGPANYGYTF.

The genes are TRBV5-1 and TRBJ1-6; 8 positions agree with TRBD1. Trimming cost V 3 bases and J 10 bases; bases outside gene matches: 9. From germline, CDR1 is SGHRS and CDR2 YFSETQ. The CDR3 length is 15 residues. The CDR3 region has the DNA TGCGCCAGCAGCTCAATCGGACAGGGTGACTCACCCCTCCACTTT. Its protein product is CASSSIGQGDSPLHF.

V usage is TRBV28 and J usage is TRBJ2-5; D might be TRBD1 (6 bases). Trimming stripped 5 bases from V and 1 base from J, with 23 bases between. This CDR3 comprises 18 residues. Germline CDR1 MDHEN, CDR2 SYDVKM. The CDR3 nucleotides read TGTGCCAGCAGTCCAGAGGCAGGGGCGAATATCTTCCAAGAGACCCAGTACTTC. Translated: CASSPEAGANIFQETQYF.

This clone has just one count. The gene calls are TRBV6-1 and TRBJ1-3; possible D gene TRBD1, 5 bases. Germline lookup yields CDR1 MNHNS and CDR2 SASEGT. With 2 bases removed from V and 4 bases from J, the gap between germline ends came to 12 bases. The CDR3 runs 15 residues. The CDR3 loop reads CASSESRTLGNTIYF. In DNA, the CDR3 is TGTGCCAGCAGTGAATCTAGGACACTCGGAAACACCATATATTTT.

The chain recombines TRBV5-4 with TRBJ2-7, with D unresolved. The V and J ends lost 0 bases and 4 bases respectively, with 8 bases between them. Germline lookup yields CDR1 SGHNT and CDR2 YYREEE (reference sequence). This CDR3 has 13 amino acids. The CDR3 DNA reads TGTGCCAGCAGCTTGGAACGGGTATACGAGCAGTACTTC. Amino acids: CASSLERVYEQYF. Supplemented by reference TRBV5-4 and TRBJ2-7, the full variable domain reads ETGVTQSPTHLIKTRGQQVTLRCSSQSGHNTVSWYQQALGQGPQFIFQYYREEENGRGNFPPRFSGLQFPNYSSELNVNALELDDSALYLCASSLERVYEQYFGPGTRLTVT.

The V and J genes are TRBV4-1 and TRBJ1-1, with 9 bases aligning to TRBD1. There are 15 residues in the CDR3. Germline values: CDR1 MGHRA, CDR2 YSYEKL. Losses at the gene ends were 4 bases for V and 1 base for J; bases not matched to a gene: 4. CDR3: CASSRDRAPNTEAFF. The CDR3 bases are TGCGCCAGCAGCCGGGACAGGGCCCCGAACACTGAAGCTTTCTTT.